Listed here is a single TCR beta chain. Its target is unknown. This sample was included in a study of high-grade serous ovarian cancer treatment subgroups. Background on the study: Mean per sample: about 14,000 reads, about 7,000 unique TCR beta rearrangements.

General observations from the study: Same-patient tumor repertoires overlapped at roughly 0.095 to 0.8; different patients barely overlapped. Clonal relatedness tracked neoantigen level, and by trend copy number and mutation load. Without spatial data, bulk sequencing limits insight into HGSC tumor diversity.

Tumor samples were obtained before definitive surgery or chemotherapy. Method: immunoSEQ multiplex PCR; TCRdb's copy keeps in-frame clones and lacks some. The data show some 7,000 clones, 75% to 80% seen once. The junction had 10 bases not matched to a gene; V was cut back by 4 bases and J by 5 bases. The CDR3 has 16 amino acids. Germline V CDR1 and CDR2: LNHDA, SQIVND (reference sequence). Sequences were obtained from tumor tissue. This chain joins TRBV19 and TRBJ2-5; TRBD1 aligns across 10 bases. This TCR derives from a human donor with high-grade serous ovarian cancer. The CDR3 is CASSTTTTGGWETQYF. The DNA of the CDR3 is TGTGCCAGTAGTACGACGACGACAGGGGGCTGGGAGACCCAGTACTTC.